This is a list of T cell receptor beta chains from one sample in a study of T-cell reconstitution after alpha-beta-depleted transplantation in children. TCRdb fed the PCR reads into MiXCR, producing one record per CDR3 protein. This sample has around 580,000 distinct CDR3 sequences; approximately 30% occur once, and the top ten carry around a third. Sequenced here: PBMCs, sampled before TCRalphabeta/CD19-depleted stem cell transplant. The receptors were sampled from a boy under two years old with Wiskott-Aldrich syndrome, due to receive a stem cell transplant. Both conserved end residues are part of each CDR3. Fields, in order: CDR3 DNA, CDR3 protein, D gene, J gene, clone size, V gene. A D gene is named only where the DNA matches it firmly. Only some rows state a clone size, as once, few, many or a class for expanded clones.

CDR3 DNA: TGTGCCAGCAGTCCCCACAGGGAAGTAGCGAACACTGAAGCTTTCTTT
CDR3 protein: CASSPHREVANTEAFF
D gene: -
J gene: TRBJ1-1
clone size: few
V gene: TRBV27

CDR3 DNA: TGTGCCAGCAGCCCGTCCGGAGCCAAAAACATTCAGTACTTC
CDR3 protein: CASSPSGAKNIQYF
D gene: -
J gene: TRBJ2-4
clone size: few
V gene: TRBV7-2

CDR3 DNA: TGTGCCAGCAGCTTGGGTGGGCTAGCGGGCGACCAAGAGACCCAGTACTTC
CDR3 protein: CASSLGGLAGDQETQYF
D gene: TRBD2
J gene: TRBJ2-5
clone size: few
V gene: TRBV5-5

CDR3 DNA: TGCAGTGCTAGTCCACCGGGGACGGGTAGGGAGCAGTACTTC
CDR3 protein: CSASPPGTGREQYF
D gene: -
J gene: TRBJ2-7
clone size: -
V gene: TRBV20-1

CDR3 DNA: TGCGCCAGCAGCAATAGCGGACCGACCTACGAGCAGTACTTC
CDR3 protein: CASSNSGPTYEQYF
D gene: -
J gene: TRBJ2-7
clone size: -
V gene: TRBV5-1

CDR3 DNA: TGTGCCAGCTCGTCTTCCGGGACAGGGAGTGGAAGCTCTGGGGCCAACGTCCTGACTTTC
CDR3 protein: CASSSSGTGSGSSGANVLTF
D gene: TRBD1
J gene: TRBJ2-6
clone size: few
V gene: TRBV12-3/TRBV12-4

CDR3 DNA: TGCAGTGCTAGAGGGGACAGGGGGCGTGTGAACACCTTC
CDR3 protein: CSARGDRGRVNTF
D gene: TRBD1
J gene: TRBJ1-2
clone size: -
V gene: TRBV20-1

CDR3 DNA: TGCAGCATAAATATCGGGAGTGCGCACAATGAGCAGTTCTTC
CDR3 protein: CSINIGSAHNEQFF
D gene: -
J gene: TRBJ2-1
clone size: -
V gene: TRBV29-1

CDR3 DNA: TGTGCCAGCAGTTACGGCCACTATGGCTACACCTTC
CDR3 protein: CASSYGHYGYTF
D gene: -
J gene: TRBJ1-2
clone size: -
V gene: TRBV6-2/TRBV6-3

CDR3 DNA: TGTGCCATCAGTCCTAGACAGGGTCCGGCTGGGGCCAACGTCCTGACTTTC
CDR3 protein: CAISPRQGPAGANVLTF
D gene: TRBD1
J gene: TRBJ2-6
clone size: -
V gene: TRBV10-3

CDR3 DNA: TGCGCCAGCAGCCCTCGAAGTGGGCACCTGAACACTCAAGCTTTCTTT
CDR3 protein: CASSPRSGHLNTQAFF
D gene: -
J gene: TRBJ1-1
clone size: -
V gene: TRBV5-1

CDR3 DNA: TGTGCCAGCAGCCAGGCGCTAGGGGGGCAGGTGAACACTGAAGCTTTCTTT
CDR3 protein: CASSQALGGQVNTEAFF
D gene: -
J gene: TRBJ1-1
clone size: -
V gene: TRBV11-2

CDR3 DNA: TGCGCCAGCAGCTTTGACACGGACACTGAAGCTTTCTTT
CDR3 protein: CASSFDTDTEAFF
D gene: -
J gene: TRBJ1-1
clone size: -
V gene: TRBV5-1

CDR3 DNA: TGTGCCAGCAGTGATTCCAGGGAAGAGACCCAGTACTTC
CDR3 protein: CASSDSREETQYF
D gene: -
J gene: TRBJ2-5
clone size: few
V gene: TRBV2

CDR3 DNA: TGTGCCAGCAGCTTAGATTCTGCGGACTTCTACGAGCAGTACTTC
CDR3 protein: CASSLDSADFYEQYF
D gene: -
J gene: TRBJ2-7
clone size: -
V gene: TRBV7-2

CDR3 DNA: TGTGCCAGCAGTTTAACCCAGGGGGCGCTGAATGGCTACACCTTC
CDR3 protein: CASSLTQGALNGYTF
D gene: TRBD1
J gene: TRBJ1-2
clone size: -
V gene: TRBV12-3/TRBV12-4

CDR3 DNA: TGCGCCAGCAGTTCCGGGACTAGCGGGAGATCTGGGGCCAACGTCCTGACTTTC
CDR3 protein: CASSSGTSGRSGANVLTF
D gene: TRBD2
J gene: TRBJ2-6
clone size: -
V gene: TRBV5-1

CDR3 DNA: TGTGCCATCAGTCCCGGGACAGGGGATGGGGCCAACGTCCTGACTTTC
CDR3 protein: CAISPGTGDGANVLTF
D gene: TRBD1
J gene: TRBJ2-6
clone size: -
V gene: TRBV10-3

CDR3 DNA: TGTGCCAGCAGTTACTACGGGGGAGTCCAGCCCCAGCATTTT
CDR3 protein: CASSYYGGVQPQHF
D gene: -
J gene: TRBJ1-5
clone size: -
V gene: TRBV6-5

CDR3 DNA: TGTGCCACCCTCCCCCGCGCGAACACCGGGGAGCTGTTTTTT
CDR3 protein: CATLPRANTGELFF
D gene: -
J gene: TRBJ2-2
clone size: few
V gene: TRBV27

CDR3 DNA: TGTGCCAGCAGCTTATTCCGTGAACCAGACGAGCAGTACTTC
CDR3 protein: CASSLFREPDEQYF
D gene: -
J gene: TRBJ2-7
clone size: -
V gene: TRBV7-9

CDR3 DNA: TGTGCCAGCTCATCAAACCCGGGACAGGGCTCCTACGAGCAGTACTTC
CDR3 protein: CASSSNPGQGSYEQYF
D gene: TRBD1
J gene: TRBJ2-7
clone size: -
V gene: TRBV18

CDR3 DNA: TGTGCCAGCAGCCTCGGGACAGGGTTTGACAATGAGCAGTTCTTC
CDR3 protein: CASSLGTGFDNEQFF
D gene: TRBD1
J gene: TRBJ2-1
clone size: -
V gene: TRBV3-1

CDR3 DNA: TGCAGTGCTTTAAGACGGAATCAGCCCCAGCATTTT
CDR3 protein: CSALRRNQPQHF
D gene: -
J gene: TRBJ1-5
clone size: -
V gene: TRBV20-1

CDR3 DNA: TGTGCCAGCAGCCCTCACGAGAGACTAGCGGGAGGGCATTCGAACACCGGGGAGCTGTTTTTT
CDR3 protein: CASSPHERLAGGHSNTGELFF
D gene: TRBD2
J gene: TRBJ2-2
clone size: -
V gene: TRBV9

CDR3 DNA: TGCAGCGTTGGGCCGCTGGAGGGACCTTACGAGCAGTACTTC
CDR3 protein: CSVGPLEGPYEQYF
D gene: -
J gene: TRBJ2-7
clone size: -
V gene: TRBV29-1

CDR3 DNA: TGTGCCAGCAGTTACAATCCGGGGACAGAGCATGAAGCTTTCTTT
CDR3 protein: CASSYNPGTEHEAFF
D gene: TRBD1
J gene: TRBJ1-1
clone size: -
V gene: TRBV6-5

CDR3 DNA: TGCAGTGCCAAGACAGCATTGCCCTCCTACGAGCAGTACTTC
CDR3 protein: CSAKTALPSYEQYF
D gene: -
J gene: TRBJ2-7
clone size: -
V gene: TRBV20-1

CDR3 DNA: TGCGCCAGCAGCTTGGCAGTCCAGACTAGCGTCACAGATACGCAGTATTTT
CDR3 protein: CASSLAVQTSVTDTQYF
D gene: TRBD2
J gene: TRBJ2-3
clone size: few
V gene: TRBV5-1

CDR3 DNA: TGTGCCAGCAGCGTAGTAAGCGGGAGTGACATTCAGTACTTC
CDR3 protein: CASSVVSGSDIQYF
D gene: TRBD2
J gene: TRBJ2-4
clone size: -
V gene: TRBV9

CDR3 DNA: TGTGCCAGCAGCTTGGGGGGAGGGGCCATAGCCTACGAGCAGTACTTC
CDR3 protein: CASSLGGGAIAYEQYF
D gene: TRBD2
J gene: TRBJ2-7
clone size: few
V gene: TRBV5-5

CDR3 DNA: TGCGCCAGCTCCGGGACTAGCGGGAGAAGCACCGGGGAGCTGTTTTTT
CDR3 protein: CASSGTSGRSTGELFF
D gene: TRBD2
J gene: TRBJ2-2
clone size: many
V gene: TRBV5-1

CDR3 DNA: TGTGCCAGCAGTTTTGCCCCCGGGTCTCAGCCCCAGCATTTT
CDR3 protein: CASSFAPGSQPQHF
D gene: -
J gene: TRBJ1-5
clone size: -
V gene: TRBV28

CDR3 DNA: TGCGCCAGCAGAAGAGACAGGGAACACGAGCAGTACTTC
CDR3 protein: CASRRDREHEQYF
D gene: TRBD1
J gene: TRBJ2-7
clone size: few
V gene: TRBV5-1

CDR3 DNA: TGTGCCAGCAGCTCCGGGACAGGGAACTATGGCTACACCTTC
CDR3 protein: CASSSGTGNYGYTF
D gene: TRBD1
J gene: TRBJ1-2
clone size: few
V gene: TRBV5-6

CDR3 DNA: TGTGCCATCAGTGAAAACCCCGGGACAGGGGGCGAGGGTGCCAAAAACATTCAGTACTTC
CDR3 protein: CAISENPGTGGEGAKNIQYF
D gene: TRBD1
J gene: TRBJ2-4
clone size: -
V gene: TRBV10-3

CDR3 DNA: TGTGCCAGCTCACCTTTACAGGACACGAACACTGAAGCTTTCTTT
CDR3 protein: CASSPLQDTNTEAFF
D gene: -
J gene: TRBJ1-1
clone size: few
V gene: TRBV18

CDR3 DNA: TGTGCCAGCAGCGTACTAGCGGGAAGGGACAATGAGCAGTTCTTC
CDR3 protein: CASSVLAGRDNEQFF
D gene: TRBD2
J gene: TRBJ2-1
clone size: -
V gene: TRBV9

CDR3 DNA: TGTGCCAGCAGTGACCAGCAGGACTACAATGAGCAGTTCTTC
CDR3 protein: CASSDQQDYNEQFF
D gene: -
J gene: TRBJ2-1
clone size: -
V gene: TRBV25-1

CDR3 DNA: TGTGCCAGCAGCCAAGAGGGTGCGGGAGTACCAGCCAAAAACATTCAGTACTTC
CDR3 protein: CASSQEGAGVPAKNIQYF
D gene: TRBD2
J gene: TRBJ2-4
clone size: -
V gene: TRBV4-2